The subject of this entry is one T cell receptor beta chain. These data originate in a study of control samples from healthy donors and cancer patients. Using immunoSEQ multiplex PCR, the repertoire was profiled, and TCRdb retains in-frame clones only, with some absent. Of some 150,000 clones listed, about 90% are singletons. Sequencing used blood. The source of this sequence is a man aged 25-40 years in good health.

CDR3 DNA sequence: TGTGCCAGTAGGGGACAGGGGGCGAACTATGGCTACACCTTC. Its translation: CASRGQGANYGYTF. V gene TRBV19 combines with J gene TRBJ1-2; 12 bases align to TRBD1. This CDR3 is 14 amino acids long. Germline V lookup: CDR1 LNHDA, CDR2 SQIVND (reference sequence). V gave up 6 bases and J gave up 2 bases; unmatched junction bases: 1.